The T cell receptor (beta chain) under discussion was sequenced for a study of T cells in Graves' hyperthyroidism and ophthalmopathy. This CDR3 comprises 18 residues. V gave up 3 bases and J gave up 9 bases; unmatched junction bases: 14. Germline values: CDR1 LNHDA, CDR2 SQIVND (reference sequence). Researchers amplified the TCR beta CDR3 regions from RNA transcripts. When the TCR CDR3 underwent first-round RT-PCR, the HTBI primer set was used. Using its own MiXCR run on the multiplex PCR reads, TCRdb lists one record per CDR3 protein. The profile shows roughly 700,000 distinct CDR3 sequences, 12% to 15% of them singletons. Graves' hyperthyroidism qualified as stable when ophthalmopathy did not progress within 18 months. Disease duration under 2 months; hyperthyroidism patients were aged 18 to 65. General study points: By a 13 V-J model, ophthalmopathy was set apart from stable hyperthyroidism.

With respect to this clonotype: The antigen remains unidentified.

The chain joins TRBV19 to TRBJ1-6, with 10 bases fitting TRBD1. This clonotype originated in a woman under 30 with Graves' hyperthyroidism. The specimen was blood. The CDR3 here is CASSMGGTGVKGISPLHF. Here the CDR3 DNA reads TGTGCCAGTAGTATGGGGGGGACAGGGGTAAAAGGAATTTCACCCCTCCACTTT.